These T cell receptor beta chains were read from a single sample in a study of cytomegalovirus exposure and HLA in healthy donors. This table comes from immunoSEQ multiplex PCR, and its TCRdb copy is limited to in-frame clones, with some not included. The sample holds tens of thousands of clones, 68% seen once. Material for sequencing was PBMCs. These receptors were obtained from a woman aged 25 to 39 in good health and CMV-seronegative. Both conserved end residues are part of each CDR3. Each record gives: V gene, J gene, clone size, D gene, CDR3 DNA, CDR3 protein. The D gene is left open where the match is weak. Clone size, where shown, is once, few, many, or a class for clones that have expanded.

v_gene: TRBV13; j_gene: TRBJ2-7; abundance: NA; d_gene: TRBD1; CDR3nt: TGTGCCAGCAGCGACCGGGACAGATACTCCTACGAGCAGTACTTC; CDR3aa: CASSDRDRYSYEQYF
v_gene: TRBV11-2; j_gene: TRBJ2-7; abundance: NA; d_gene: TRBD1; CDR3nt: TGTGCCAGCAGCTTCGGGACAGGGGTAACCTACGAGCAGTACTTC; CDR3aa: CASSFGTGVTYEQYF
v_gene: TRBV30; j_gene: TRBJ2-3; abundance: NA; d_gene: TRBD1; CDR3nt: TGTGCCTGGCAAAACCGGGACAGGGGGCAGGATACGCAGTATTTT; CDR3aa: CAWQNRDRGQDTQYF
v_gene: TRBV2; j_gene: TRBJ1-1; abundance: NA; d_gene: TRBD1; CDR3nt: TGTGCCAGCAGTTACGACAGGGTGGCTGAAGCTTTCTTT; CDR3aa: CASSYDRVAEAFF
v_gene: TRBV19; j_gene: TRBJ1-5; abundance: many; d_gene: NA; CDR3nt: TGTGCCAGTCGCCAAACAGGGAGGGATAGCAATCAGCCCCAGCATTTT; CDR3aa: CASRQTGRDSNQPQHF
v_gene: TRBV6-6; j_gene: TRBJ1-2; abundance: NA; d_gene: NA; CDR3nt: TGTGCCAGCAGTTACTCGACTAGGGAGGGCTACACCTTC; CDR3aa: CASSYSTREGYTF
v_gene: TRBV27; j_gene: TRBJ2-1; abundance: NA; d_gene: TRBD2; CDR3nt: TGTGCCAGCAGAGGGCTAGCGGGGGGGCCTTACAATGAGCAGTTCTTC; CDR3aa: CASRGLAGGPYNEQFF
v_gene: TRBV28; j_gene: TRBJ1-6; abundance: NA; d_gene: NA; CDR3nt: TGTGCCAGCAGTTGGACAGACGACTCACCCCTCCACTTT; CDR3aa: CASSWTDDSPLHF
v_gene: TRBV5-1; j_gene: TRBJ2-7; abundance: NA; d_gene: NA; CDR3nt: TGCGCCAGCAGCAGCAACAGGGTTTCATCTCCCGAGCAGTACTTC; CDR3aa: CASSSNRVSSPEQYF
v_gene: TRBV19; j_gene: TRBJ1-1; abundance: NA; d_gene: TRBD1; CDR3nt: TGTGCCAGTAGTATGGGACAGACTTTCACTGAAGCTTTCTTT; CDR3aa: CASSMGQTFTEAFF
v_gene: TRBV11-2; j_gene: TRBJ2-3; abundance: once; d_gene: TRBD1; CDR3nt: TGTGCCAGCAGCTTAGGGGGGCAGGGGGCCGCAGATACGCAGTATTTT; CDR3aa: CASSLGGQGAADTQYF
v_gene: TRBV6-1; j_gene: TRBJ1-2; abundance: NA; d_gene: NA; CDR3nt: TGTGCCAGCAGGAGCTTGCCAGACACTCCCTATGGCTACACCTTC; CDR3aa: CASRSLPDTPYGYTF
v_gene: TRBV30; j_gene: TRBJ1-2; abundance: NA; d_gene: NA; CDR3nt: TGTGCCTGGACCCTGCCTGAGGCCCCGTGGTATGGCTACACCTTC; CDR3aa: CAWTLPEAPWYGYTF
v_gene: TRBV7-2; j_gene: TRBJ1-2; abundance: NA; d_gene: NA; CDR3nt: TGTGCCAGCAGCTTAGTCCCGGGTTCGGGCTACACCTTC; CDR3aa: CASSLVPGSGYTF
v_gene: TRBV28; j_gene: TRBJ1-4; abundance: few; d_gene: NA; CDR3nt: TGTGCCAGCACCTACATGGGGAAGGGGTCTAATGAAAAACTGTTTTTT; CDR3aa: CASTYMGKGSNEKLFF
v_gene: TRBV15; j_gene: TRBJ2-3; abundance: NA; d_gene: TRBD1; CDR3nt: TGTGCCACCAGCAGGGGGGTTTTGGGGACAGGGAGGGATACGCAGTATTTT; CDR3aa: CATSRGVLGTGRDTQYF
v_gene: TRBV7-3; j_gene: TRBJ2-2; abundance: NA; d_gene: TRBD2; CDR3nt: TGTGCCAGCAGCTTAGGCCTAGCGGGGGCTACCGGGGAGCTGTTTTTT; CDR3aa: CASSLGLAGATGELFF
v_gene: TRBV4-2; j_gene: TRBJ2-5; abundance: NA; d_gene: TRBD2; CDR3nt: TGTGCCAGCAGCCAAGATCTAGCGGGGGGTCTAGAGACCCAGTACTTC; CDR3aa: CASSQDLAGGLETQYF
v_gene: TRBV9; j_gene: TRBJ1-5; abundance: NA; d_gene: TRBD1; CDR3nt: TGTGCCAGCAGCGACGGGACAGGGGGCAATCAGCCCCAGCATTTT; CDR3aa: CASSDGTGGNQPQHF
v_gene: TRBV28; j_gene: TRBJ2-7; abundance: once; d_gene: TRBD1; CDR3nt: TGTGCCAGCAGTAGGGACAGGGGGCCGGTGCAGTACTTC; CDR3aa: CASSRDRGPVQYF
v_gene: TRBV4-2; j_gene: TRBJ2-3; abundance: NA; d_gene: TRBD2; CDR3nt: TGTGCCAGCAGCCAAGATGTTACTAGCGGGGGGGGAGATACGCAGTATTTT; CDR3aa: CASSQDVTSGGGDTQYF
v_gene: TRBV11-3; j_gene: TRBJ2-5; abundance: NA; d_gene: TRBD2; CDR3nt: TGTGCCAGCAGCGAGGGACTAGCGGGGGGAACGAACCAAGAGACCCAGTACTTC; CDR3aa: CASSEGLAGGTNQETQYF
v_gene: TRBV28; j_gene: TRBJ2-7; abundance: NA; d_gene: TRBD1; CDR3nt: TGTGCCAGCAGTGGGGACAGGTACTACGAGCAGTACTTC; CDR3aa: CASSGDRYYEQYF
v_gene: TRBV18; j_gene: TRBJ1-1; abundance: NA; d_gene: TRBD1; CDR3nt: TGTGCCAGCTCTCCGAGACAGGGCAGTACTGAAGCTTTCTTT; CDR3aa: CASSPRQGSTEAFF
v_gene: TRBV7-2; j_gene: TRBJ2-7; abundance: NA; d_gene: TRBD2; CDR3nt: TGTGCCAGCAGCTTTAGCGGGGTATCCTACGAGCAGTACTTC; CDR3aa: CASSFSGVSYEQYF
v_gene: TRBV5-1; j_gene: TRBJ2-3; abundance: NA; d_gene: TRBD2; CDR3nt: TGCGCCAGCAGCTTGGGACTAGCGGGGGGGACAGATACGCAGTATTTT; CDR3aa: CASSLGLAGGTDTQYF
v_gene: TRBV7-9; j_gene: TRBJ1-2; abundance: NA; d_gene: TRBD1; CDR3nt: TGTGCCAGCAGCTTAAGCAGGGGGAACGGCTACACCTTC; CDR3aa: CASSLSRGNGYTF
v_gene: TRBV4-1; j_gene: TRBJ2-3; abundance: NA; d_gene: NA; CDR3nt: TGCGCCAGCAGCCAAGAGGCGGCCCCGAACGCAGATACGCAGTATTTT; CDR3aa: CASSQEAAPNADTQYF
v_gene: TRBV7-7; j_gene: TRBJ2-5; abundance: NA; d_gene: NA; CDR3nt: TGTGCTAGCAGCTTGACTAGACTGGAGACCCAGTACTTC; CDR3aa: CASSLTRLETQYF
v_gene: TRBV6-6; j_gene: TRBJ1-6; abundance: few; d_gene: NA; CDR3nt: TGTGCCAGCAGTCACAGGGTTTATTCACCCCTCCACTTT; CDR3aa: CASSHRVYSPLHF
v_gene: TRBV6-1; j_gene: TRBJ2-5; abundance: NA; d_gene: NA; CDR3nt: TGTGCCAGCAGTGAATATGCGGGGGCCCGGGAGACCCAGTACTTC; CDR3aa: CASSEYAGARETQYF
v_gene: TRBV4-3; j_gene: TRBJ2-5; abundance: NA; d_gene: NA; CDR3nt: TGCGCCAGCAGCCAATGGCGGGGAGAGACCCAGTACTTC; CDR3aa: CASSQWRGETQYF
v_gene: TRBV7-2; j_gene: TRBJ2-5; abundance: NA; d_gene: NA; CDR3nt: TGTGCCAGCAGCTTAATGGAGGGAGAGACCCAGTACTTC; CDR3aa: CASSLMEGETQYF
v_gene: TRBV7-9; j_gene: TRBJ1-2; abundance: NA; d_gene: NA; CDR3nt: TGTGCCAGCAGCTTCCGGAGCTATGGCTACACCTTC; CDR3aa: CASSFRSYGYTF
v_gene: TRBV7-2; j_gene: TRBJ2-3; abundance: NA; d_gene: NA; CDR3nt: TGTGCCAGCAGCTACGAGAGGGCGTCAGATACGCAGTATTTT; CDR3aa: CASSYERASDTQYF
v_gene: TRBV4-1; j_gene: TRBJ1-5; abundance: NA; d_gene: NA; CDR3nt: TGCGCCAGCAGCCAAACTCGACAGCCCCAGCATTTT; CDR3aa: CASSQTRQPQHF
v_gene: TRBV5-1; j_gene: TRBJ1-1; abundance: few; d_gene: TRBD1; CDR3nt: TGCGCCAGCAGCTCGACCGGGACAGCGAACACTGAAGCTTTCTTT; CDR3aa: CASSSTGTANTEAFF
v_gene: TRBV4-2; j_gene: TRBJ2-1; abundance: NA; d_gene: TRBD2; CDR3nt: TGTGCCAGCAGCCGCAGCGGGGGGGGTTACAATGAGCAGTTCTTC; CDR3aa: CASSRSGGGYNEQFF
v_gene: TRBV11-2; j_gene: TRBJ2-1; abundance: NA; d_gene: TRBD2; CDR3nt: TGTGCCAGCAGCTTGAGTACTAGCGGGAATGAGCAGTTCTTC; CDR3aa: CASSLSTSGNEQFF
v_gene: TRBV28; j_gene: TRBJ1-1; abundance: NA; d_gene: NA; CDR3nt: TGTGCCAGCAGTTTAATCCGGGACACTGAAGCTTTCTTT; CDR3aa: CASSLIRDTEAFF
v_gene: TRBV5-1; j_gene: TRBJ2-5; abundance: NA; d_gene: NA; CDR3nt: TGCGCCAGCAGCTCAACAGTAGCGCAAGAGACCCAGTACTTC; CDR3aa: CASSSTVAQETQYF